In its sample, the clone carrying this T cell receptor beta chain was seen a few times. Antigen specificity is unknown. Built from TCR beta cDNA, the libraries had unique molecular identifiers in them. The T cell input of about 1 to 10 million gave 400,000 to 500,000 cDNA molecules. TCRdb independently ran MiXCR on the PCR reads; one entry per CDR3 protein. Among 820,000 or so distinct CDR3 sequences, roughly 50% were seen once, and the ten largest hold around 4.5%. These data belong to a study of post-analysis software for immune sequencing data. In the study overall: Disease courses included relapsing-remitting, secondary progressive and progressive-relapsing multiple sclerosis.

Deletions cut 7 bases from V and 4 bases from J, with 13 bases between. Germline lookup yields CDR1 SGHAT and CDR2 FQDESV (reference sequence). CDR3 length: 13 residues. Broader study findings: TRBV5-6, TRBV5-1 and TRBV20-1 were among four to six TRBV segments more frequent in patients than controls. For normalized Chao1 diversity, multiple sclerosis patients scored significantly lower than controls did.

The rearrangement links TRBV11-1 to TRBJ1-2; tentative D call: TRBD1 (6 bases). This sequence originates from a girl between 10 and 17 years old with multiple sclerosis. Sequencing input: blood. The CDR3 nucleotides read TGTGCCAGCAAGGACAGTGCTAGCTATGGCTACACCTTC. Protein: CASKDSASYGYTF.